This passage covers 19 T cell receptor beta chains from one sample sequenced in a study of T cells in Graves' hyperthyroidism and ophthalmopathy. TCR beta CDR3 region amplification was performed from RNA transcripts. The primer set for the first-round RT-PCR of the TCR CDR3 was HTBI. From the multiplex PCR reads, TCRdb called clonotypes with MiXCR, one entry per CDR3 protein. The sample carries fewer than 550,000 distinct CDR3 sequences, 15% to 19% recorded once. Sequencing was done on a sample of blood. These receptors came from a woman aged 18 to 35 with Graves' hyperthyroidism.

This clonotype was seen at least ten times. The J gene is TRBJ2-3, the V gene TRBV6-1, with TRBD2 matching over 13 bases. Per germline, CDR1 MNHNS and CDR2 SASEGT. The trim removed 4 bases at V and 5 bases at J, leaving 6 bases unmatched. The CDR3 loop spans 16 amino acids. The CDR3: CASSGRLAGGRDTQYF. The CDR3 DNA sequence: TGTGCCAGCAGTGGACGACTAGCGGGGGGAAGAGATACGCAGTATTTT.

The rearrangement uses TRBV11-2 and TRBJ1-6; TRBD1 matches 7 bases. With V trimmed by 5 bases and J by 9 bases, 10 bases remained unmatched. CDR1 SGHAT and CDR2 FQNNGV come from the germline V gene. The CDR3 extends over 15 amino acids. CDR3 sequence reads: CASSRPTGATSPLHF. CDR3 nucleotide sequence: TGTGCCAGCAGCCGCCCTACAGGGGCGACTTCACCCCTCCACTTT. The complete variable domain, with remaining parts taken from reference TRBV11-2 and TRBJ1-6, reads EAGVAQSPRYKIIEKRQSVAFWCNPISGHATLYWYQQILGQGPKLLIQFQNNGVVDDSQLPKDRFSAERLKGVDSTLKIQPAKLEDSAVYLCASSRPTGATSPLHFGNGTRLTVT.

The V call is TRBV20-1, the J call TRBJ2-7; maybe TRBD2 (5 bases). This CDR3 has 11 residues. The V and J ends lost 3 bases and 5 bases respectively, with 8 bases between them. Germline V gives CDR1 DFQATT, CDR2 SNEGSKA (reference sequence). The CDR3, as DNA: TGCAGTGCTAGCTTAGCGAACGAGCAGTACTTC. Its protein product is CSASLANEQYF.

This clonotype was seen ten or more times. The chain recombines TRBV12-3 or TRBV12-4 with TRBJ2-3; TRBD2 matches 13 bases. The V segment lost 8 bases and the J segment 4 bases; nucleotides outside the gene matches: 6. This CDR3 contains 15 residues. The CDR3 reads CASGRTSGSADTQYF. CDR3 DNA: TGTGCCAGCGGCCGGACTAGCGGGAGTGCAGATACGCAGTATTTT.

This clonotype was seen many times. The J gene is TRBJ1-3, the V gene TRBV3-1, with TRBD1 identical over 8 bases. CDR3 length equals 15 residues. Germline CDR1 is LGHDT and CDR2 is YNNKEL (reference sequence). The V and J ends lost 1 base and 5 bases, in that order; junction bases with no gene match: 4. CDR3 sequence: CASSQGNRGRNTIYF. The DNA of the CDR3 is TGTGCCAGCAGCCAAGGGAACAGGGGGAGAAACACCATATATTTT.

This clonotype was counted ten times or more. This chain joins TRBV10-3 and TRBJ2-7; TRBD2 agrees at 12 bases. CDR1 and CDR2 (germline): ENHRY, SYGVKD. J gave up 5 bases and V 6 bases, and 11 bases lay outside the gene matches. This CDR3 region has 16 residues. The CDR3 is CAISHRLAGVPDEQYF. CDR3 coding DNA: TGTGCCATCAGCCACAGACTAGCGGGAGTCCCCGACGAGCAGTACTTC.

This chain connects TRBV19 to TRBJ2-2, with D hard to call. The germline gives CDR1 LNHDA, CDR2 SQIVND (reference sequence). The CDR3 covers 15 residues. V shed 4 bases and J shed 1 base, with 10 bases lying between them. The chain's CDR3 is CASSTYDGNTGELFF. The CDR3 DNA sequence: TGTGCCAGTAGTACCTACGACGGGAACACCGGGGAGCTGTTTTTT.

This clonotype was picked up a small number of times. J is TRBJ2-1 and V is TRBV9; 9 bases align to TRBD2. CDR1 SGDLS and CDR2 YYNGEE come from the germline V gene. V dropped 4 bases and J dropped 3; count of bases not matched to a gene: 14. The CDR3 covers 18 residues. The CDR3 DNA is TGTGCCAGCAGCCCACACTATGGCGGGAGGGCCCTCTACAATGAGCAGTTCTTC. The encoded protein is CASSPHYGGRALYNEQFF.

This clonotype occurred many times. V usage is TRBV28 and J usage is TRBJ2-5; D is possibly TRBD2 (7 bases). Germline CDR1 MDHEN, CDR2 SYDVKM. Deletions cut 4 bases from V and 5 bases from J, with 14 bases between. CDR3 length: 14 amino acids. The CDR3 region is CASSSWTRGETQYF. Written as DNA, the CDR3 is TGTGCCAGCAGTTCATGGACTAGGGGGGAGACCCAGTACTTC.

V usage is TRBV6-1 and J usage is TRBJ1-4; D is ambiguous. V was shortened by 5 bases and J by 6 bases, with 4 bases between the two germline ends. The CDR3 spans 11 residues. In germline, CDR1 is MNHNS, CDR2 SASEGT. CDR3 DNA: TGTGCCAGCAGTAGAGATGAAAAACTGTTTTTT. Translated: CASSRDEKLFF.

This chain uses TRBV6-2 or TRBV6-3 with TRBJ2-7; 8 bases fit TRBD1. CDR3 size: 14 residues. V shed 6 bases and J 8 bases; nucleotides not matched to a gene: 12. CDR1 is MNHEY, CDR2 SVGEGT, per germline. The CDR3 is CASSPRTGRVQQYF. CDR3 DNA: TGTGCCAGCAGCCCCCGGACAGGGCGCGTGCAGCAGTACTTC.

This clonotype occurred many times. V and J are TRBV11-2 and TRBJ2-1, with 10 nucleotides matching TRBD2. Losses at the gene ends were 4 bases for V and 6 bases for J; bases not matched to a gene: 18. There are 19 residues in the CDR3. Germline loops: CDR1 SGHAT, CDR2 FQNNGV. CDR3 protein: CASSSKTTWGLALINEQFF. CDR3 DNA: TGTGCCAGCAGCTCAAAAACAACTTGGGGACTAGCGTTGATCAATGAGCAGTTCTTC. Variable domain in full (rest from reference TRBV11-2 and TRBJ2-1): EAGVAQSPRYKIIEKRQSVAFWCNPISGHATLYWYQQILGQGPKLLIQFQNNGVVDDSQLPKDRFSAERLKGVDSTLKIQPAKLEDSAVYLCASSSKTTWGLALINEQFFGPGTRLTVL.

At least ten counts were recorded for this clonotype. This chain links TRBV9 with TRBJ2-1, with D possibly TRBD1 on 6 matching bases. Germline CDR1 is SGDLS and CDR2 is YYNGEE. CDR3 length: 15 amino acids. V was pared by 0 bases and J by 7 bases, with 14 bases between. The CDR3 spells CASSVALYQGNEQFF. DNA of the CDR3: TGTGCCAGCAGCGTAGCCCTATACCAGGGGAATGAGCAGTTCTTC. Drawing the rest from reference TRBV9 and TRBJ2-1, the complete variable domain is DSGVTQTPKHLITATGQRVTLRCSPRSGDLSVYWYQQSLDQGLQFLIQYYNGEERAKGNILERFSAQQFPDLHSELNLSSLELGDSALYFCASSVALYQGNEQFFGPGTRLTVL.

The table lists this clonotype with many counts. This chain uses TRBV6-2 or TRBV6-3 with TRBJ2-5, with D possibly TRBD1 on 6 matching bases. Germline CDR1 is MNHEY and CDR2 is SVGEGT. Trimming cost V 6 bases and J 2 bases, with 13 bases left between them. This CDR3 contains 14 residues. CDR3 amino acids: CASSNREPQETQYF. The CDR3 nucleotides are TGTGCCAGCAGCAACAGGGAACCGCAAGAGACCCAGTACTTC.

This clonotype was detected ten times or more. CDR3 sequence (DNA): TGCAGTGCCGCCCGGCTAGCGGATACGCAGTATTTT. Encoded protein: CSAARLADTQYF. The V call is TRBV20-1, the J call TRBJ2-3, with D perhaps TRBD2 (6 bases). Per germline, CDR1 DFQATT and CDR2 SNEGSKA (reference sequence). This CDR3 comprises 12 residues. V gave up 6 bases and J gave up 6 bases, with 13 bases separating them.

Here the CDR3 DNA reads TGTGCCAGCCGGGGGGTTGCGAACACCGGGGAGCTGTTTTTT. It specifies CASRGVANTGELFF. The gene calls are TRBV7-8 and TRBJ2-2; 7 nucleotides agree with TRBD2. CDR3 length: 14 residues. Germline CDR1 is SGHVS and CDR2 is FQNEAQ. V lost 8 bases to trimming and J lost 0 bases; unmatched junction nucleotides: 3. The complete variable domain, with remaining parts taken from reference TRBV7-8 and TRBJ2-2, reads GAGVSQSPRYKVAKRGQDVALRCDPISGHVSLFWYQQALGQGPEFLTYFQNEAQLDKSGLPSDRFFAERPEGSVSTLKIQRTQQEDSAVYLCASRGVANTGELFFGEGSRLTVL.

V usage is TRBV5-1 and J usage is TRBJ1-2, with D possibly being TRBD1 (6 bases). In germline, CDR1 is SGHRS, CDR2 YFSETQ. V lost 4 bases to trimming and J lost 5 bases, with 15 bases between them. The CDR3 has 14 amino acids. CDR3 coding DNA: TGCGCCAGCAGCCCGAAGGGGGGGGCATATGGCTACACCTTC. Protein product: CASSPKGGAYGYTF.

This clonotype was seen many times. This chain links TRBV20-1 with TRBJ2-1, with D unresolved. CDR1 is DFQATT and CDR2 is SNEGSKA in the germline V gene (reference sequence). The V and J ends lost 2 bases and 1 base respectively, with 12 bases between them. This CDR3 has 15 amino acids. CDR3 coding DNA: TGCAGTGCTAGACTAGGGCGGCAATCCTACAATGAGCAGTTCTTC. Its translation: CSARLGRQSYNEQFF.

This clonotype turned up a few times. The junction and the germline gene differ at one end; a read error may be behind it. The chain is built from TRBV10-2 and TRBJ2-3; 9 nucleotides match TRBD2. Germline CDR1 is WSHSY and CDR2 is SAAADI. The CDR3 extends over 13 amino acids. The CDR3, as DNA: TGCACCAGGTCTCGCGGGAGGGGAGATACGCAGTATTTT. Its protein is CTRSRGRGDTQYF.